The clone carrying this TCR beta chain was observed at least ten times. Its antigen remains unidentified. This specimen belongs to a study of T cells after posttransplantation cyclophosphamide. Findings and limits, study-wide: After PTCy, TRB diversity resembled that of CNI/methotrexate controls. Blood and skin or GI T cell repertoires showed limited TRB overlap. Later blood repertoires were often dominated by clones from the donor CD8+ memory compartment.

The data were produced by immunoSEQ multiplex PCR, yet TCRdb's version contains in-frame clones alone and is incomplete. The sample contains approximately 2,500 clones, none of them singletons. Germline CDR1 is SEHNR and CDR2 is FQNEAQ (reference sequence). The length of the CDR3 is 16 residues. Between the trimmed V and J ends, which lost 1 base and 5 bases, there was a span of 17 bases. Busulfan-fludarabine conditioning, marrow transplant, and cyclophosphamide on days +3 and +4 were administered. Sequenced material: PBMCs, taken 30 days after allogeneic stem cell transplant with posttransplant cyclophosphamide. The chain couples TRBV7-9 to TRBJ1-2; weak D call: TRBD1 (6 bases). The receptor comes from a female patient over 55 who received an allogeneic stem cell transplant from an unrelated donor, was CMV-positive, and had acute GVHD only. T cells may partly derive from the graft donor. The CDR3 DNA reads TGTGCCAGCAGCTTAGATGGGGGCGACCCTCGTTATGGCTACACCTTC. It is translated as CASSLDGGDPRYGYTF.